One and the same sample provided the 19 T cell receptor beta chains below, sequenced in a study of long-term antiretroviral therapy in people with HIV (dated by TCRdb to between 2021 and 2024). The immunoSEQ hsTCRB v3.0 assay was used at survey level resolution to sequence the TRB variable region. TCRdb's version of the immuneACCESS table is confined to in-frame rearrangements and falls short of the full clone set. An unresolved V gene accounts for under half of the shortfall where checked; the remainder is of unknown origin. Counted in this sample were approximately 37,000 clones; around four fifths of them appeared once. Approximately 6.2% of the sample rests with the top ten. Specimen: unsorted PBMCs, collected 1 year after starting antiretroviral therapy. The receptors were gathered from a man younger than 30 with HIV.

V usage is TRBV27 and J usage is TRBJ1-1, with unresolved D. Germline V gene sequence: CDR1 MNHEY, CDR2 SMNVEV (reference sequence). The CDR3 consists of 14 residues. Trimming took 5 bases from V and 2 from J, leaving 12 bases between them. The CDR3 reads CASSPRTGNTEAFF. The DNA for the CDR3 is TGTGCCAGCAGTCCACGGACGGGTAACACTGAAGCTTTCTTT.

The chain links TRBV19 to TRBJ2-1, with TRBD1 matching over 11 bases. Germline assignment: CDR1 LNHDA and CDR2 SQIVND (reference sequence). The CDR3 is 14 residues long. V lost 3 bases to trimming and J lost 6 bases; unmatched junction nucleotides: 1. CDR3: CASSMGTGGNEQFF. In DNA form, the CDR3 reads TGTGCCAGTAGTATGGGGACAGGGGGCAATGAGCAGTTCTTC.

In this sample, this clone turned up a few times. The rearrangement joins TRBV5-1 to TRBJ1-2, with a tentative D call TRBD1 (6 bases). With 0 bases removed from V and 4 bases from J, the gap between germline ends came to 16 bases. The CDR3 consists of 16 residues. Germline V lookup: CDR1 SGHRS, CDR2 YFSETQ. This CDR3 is CASSLDGQSLLYGYTF. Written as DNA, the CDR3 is TGCGCCAGCAGCTTGGACGGACAGTCACTACTCTATGGCTACACCTTC.

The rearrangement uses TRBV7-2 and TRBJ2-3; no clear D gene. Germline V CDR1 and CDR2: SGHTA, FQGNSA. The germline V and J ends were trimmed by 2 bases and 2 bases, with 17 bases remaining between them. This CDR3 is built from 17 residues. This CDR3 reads CASSLHGRSSLTDTQYF. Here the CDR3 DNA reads TGTGCCAGCAGCTTACACGGCAGGAGCTCCCTCACAGATACGCAGTATTTT.

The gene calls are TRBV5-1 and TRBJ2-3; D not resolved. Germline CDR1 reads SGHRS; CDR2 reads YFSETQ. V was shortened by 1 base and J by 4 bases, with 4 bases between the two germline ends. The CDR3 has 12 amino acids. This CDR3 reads CASSLKADTQYF. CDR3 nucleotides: TGCGCCAGCAGCTTGAAGGCAGATACGCAGTATTTT.

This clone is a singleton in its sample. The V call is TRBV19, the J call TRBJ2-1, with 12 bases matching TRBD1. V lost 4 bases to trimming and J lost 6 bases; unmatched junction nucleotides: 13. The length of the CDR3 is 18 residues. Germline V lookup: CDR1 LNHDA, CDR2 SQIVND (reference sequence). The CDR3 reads CASSNGGTGGALGNEQFF. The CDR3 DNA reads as TGTGCCAGTAGTAACGGGGGGACAGGGGGCGCTTTGGGCAATGAGCAGTTCTTC. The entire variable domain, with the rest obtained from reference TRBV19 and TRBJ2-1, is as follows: DGGITQSPKYLFRKEGQNVTLSCEQNLNHDAMYWYRQDPGQGLRLIYYSQIVNDFQKGDIAEGYSVSREKKESFPLTVTSAQKNPTAFYLCASSNGGTGGALGNEQFFGPGTRLTVL.

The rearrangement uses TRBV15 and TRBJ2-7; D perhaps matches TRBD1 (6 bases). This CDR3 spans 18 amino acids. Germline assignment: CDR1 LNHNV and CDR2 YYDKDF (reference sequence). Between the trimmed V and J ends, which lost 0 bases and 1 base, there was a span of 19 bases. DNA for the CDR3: TGTGCCACCAGCAGAGATTATAGGGATGGACAGAGTTCCTACGAGCAGTACTTC. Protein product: CATSRDYRDGQSSYEQYF.

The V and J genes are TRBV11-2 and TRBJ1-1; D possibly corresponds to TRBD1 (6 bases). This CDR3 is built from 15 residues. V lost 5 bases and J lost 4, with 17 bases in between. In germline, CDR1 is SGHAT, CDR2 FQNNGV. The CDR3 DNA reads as TGTGCCAGCAGCCTACAGGGAGGAAGGGGCACTGAAGCTTTCTTT. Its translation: CASSLQGGRGTEAFF.

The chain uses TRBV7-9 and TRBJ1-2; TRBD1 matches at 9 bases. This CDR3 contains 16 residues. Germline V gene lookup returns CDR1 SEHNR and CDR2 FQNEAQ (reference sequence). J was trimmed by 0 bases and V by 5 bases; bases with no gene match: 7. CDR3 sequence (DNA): TGTGCCAGCAGCCTGAGACGGACAGGGGCTAACTATGGCTACACCTTC. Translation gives CASSLRRTGANYGYTF.

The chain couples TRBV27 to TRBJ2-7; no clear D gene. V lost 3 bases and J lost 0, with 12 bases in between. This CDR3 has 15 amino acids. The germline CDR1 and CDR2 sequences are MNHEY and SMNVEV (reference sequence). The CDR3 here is CASSLVQESSYEQYF. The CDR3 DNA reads TGTGCCAGCAGTTTGGTCCAGGAGAGCTCCTACGAGCAGTACTTC.

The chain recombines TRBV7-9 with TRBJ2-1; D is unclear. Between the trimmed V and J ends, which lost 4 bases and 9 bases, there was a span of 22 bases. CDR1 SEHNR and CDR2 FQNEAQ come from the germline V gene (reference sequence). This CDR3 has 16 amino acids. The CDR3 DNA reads TGTGCCAGCAGCTCGTCCGGGTCTTCATTCCGAGCTGAGCAGTTCTTC. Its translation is CASSSSGSSFRAEQFF.

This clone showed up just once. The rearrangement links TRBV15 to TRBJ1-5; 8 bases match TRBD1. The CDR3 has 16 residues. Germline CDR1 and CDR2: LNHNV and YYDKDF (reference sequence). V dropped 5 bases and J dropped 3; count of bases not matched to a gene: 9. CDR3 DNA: TGTGCCACCAGCGAAAGACAGGGGAGGTACAATCAGCCCCAGCATTTT. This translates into CATSERQGRYNQPQHF.

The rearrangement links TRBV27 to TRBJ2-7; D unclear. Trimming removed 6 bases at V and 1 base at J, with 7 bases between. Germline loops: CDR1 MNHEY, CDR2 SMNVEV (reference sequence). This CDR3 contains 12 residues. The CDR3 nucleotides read TGTGCCAGCAGCAGGAATTCCTACGAGCAGTACTTC. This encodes CASSRNSYEQYF.

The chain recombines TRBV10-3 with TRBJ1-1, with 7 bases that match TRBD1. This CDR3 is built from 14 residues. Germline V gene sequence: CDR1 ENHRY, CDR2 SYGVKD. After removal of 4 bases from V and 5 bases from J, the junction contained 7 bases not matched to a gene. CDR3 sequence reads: CAISASGGVTEAFF. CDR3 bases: TGTGCCATCAGTGCGTCAGGGGGAGTAACTGAAGCTTTCTTT.

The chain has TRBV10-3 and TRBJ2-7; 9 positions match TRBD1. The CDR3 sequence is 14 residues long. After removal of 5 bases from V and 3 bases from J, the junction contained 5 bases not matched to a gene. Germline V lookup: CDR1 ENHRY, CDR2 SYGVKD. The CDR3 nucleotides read TGTGCCATCAGTCCGGGACAGGGAGTCTACGAGCAGTACTTC. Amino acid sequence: CAISPGQGVYEQYF.

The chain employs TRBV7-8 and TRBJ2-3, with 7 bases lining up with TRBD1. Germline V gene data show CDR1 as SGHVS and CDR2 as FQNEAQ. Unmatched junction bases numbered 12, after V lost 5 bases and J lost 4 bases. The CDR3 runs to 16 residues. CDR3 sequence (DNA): TGTGCCAGCAGCCGCCCGCCGGGACAGTTGGCAGATACGCAGTATTTT. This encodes CASSRPPGQLADTQYF.

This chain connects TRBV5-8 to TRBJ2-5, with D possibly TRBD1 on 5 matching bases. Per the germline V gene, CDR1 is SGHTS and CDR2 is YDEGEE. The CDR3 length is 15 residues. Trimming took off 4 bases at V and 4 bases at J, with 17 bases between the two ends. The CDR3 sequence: CASSPFAFRGETQYF. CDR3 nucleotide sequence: TGTGCCAGCAGCCCCTTCGCGTTTAGGGGAGAGACCCAGTACTTC.

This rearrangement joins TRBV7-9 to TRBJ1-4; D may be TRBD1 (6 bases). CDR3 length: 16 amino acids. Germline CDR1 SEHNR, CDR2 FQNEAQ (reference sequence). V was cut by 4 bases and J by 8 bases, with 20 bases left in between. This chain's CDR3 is CASSSQAGVGREKLFF. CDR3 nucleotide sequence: TGTGCCAGCAGCTCCCAAGCAGGGGTAGGAAGGGAAAAACTGTTTTTT.

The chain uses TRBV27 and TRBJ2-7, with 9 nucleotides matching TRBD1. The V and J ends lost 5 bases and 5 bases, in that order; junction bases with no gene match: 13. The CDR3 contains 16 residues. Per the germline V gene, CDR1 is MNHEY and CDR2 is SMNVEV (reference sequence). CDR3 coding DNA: TGTGCCAGCAGTCCCAAGGCGGACAGGGGTTTCCACGAGCAGTACTTC. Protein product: CASSPKADRGFHEQYF.